This T cell receptor beta chain is from a study of CD8+CD57+ T cells in acquired aplastic anemia. Overall study context: Sorted CD4+ and CD8+ cells gave an average of around 3.1 ug of DNA. Study-wide results and limits: Both patients and controls carried the same twenty-nine CD8+ CDR3 sequences.

V shed 0 bases and J shed 4 bases, with 11 bases lying between them. The germline CDR1 and CDR2 sequences are SGDLS and YYNGEE. The CDR3 has 14 residues. Patients included in sequencing had previously demonstrated CD8+CD57+ cell expansion by flow cytometry. Severe acquired aplastic anemia was the diagnosis recorded for all patients. Prior therapy had not been administered to any patient at the time of blood sampling. Of note for this clonotype: The antigen remains undetermined.

Genomic DNA acted as the template from which TCR beta VDJ combination and CDR3 sequence profiling were carried out. TCRdb ran MiXCR on the reads and lists one entry per CDR3 protein. The table lists around 430,000 distinct CDR3 sequences, around 30% of them singletons, with less than 0.85% in the top ten. J is TRBJ2-7 and V is TRBV9; D may be TRBD1 (6 bases). The sequenced sample was sorted CD4+, CD8+, or CD8+CD57+ T cells (not recorded which) from PBMCs. The source is a human donor with aplastic anemia. In DNA, the CDR3 is TGTGCCAGCAGCGTAGGGACAGAACCGTACGAGCAGTACTTC. Protein sequence: CASSVGTEPYEQYF.